This section outlines one TCR beta chain sequence together with its context. What it binds is not known. The entry originates in a study of cytomegalovirus exposure and HLA in healthy donors. Donors were nominally healthy when sampled, though unrecorded immune exposures were likely. The CDR3 spans 17 residues. The germline CDR1 and CDR2 sequences are SGDLS and YYNGEE. In the PCR, 60 Vbeta and 13 Jbeta primers were used. Sequencing was performed with immunoSEQ multiplex PCR; in TCRdb, only in-frame clones are kept and a portion is missing. The data hold 85,000 to 110,000 clones, with 79% observed a single time. Study-wide points: Reportedly, fewer N-insertions than the roughly 600-donor mean appeared in an Asian-associated ancestry cluster in a later analysis.

Sequenced material: PBMCs. The clonotype originates from a man between 45 and 60 years old in good health and CMV-seropositive. The J gene is TRBJ2-1, the V gene TRBV9, with 7 bases identical to TRBD2. CDR3 nucleotide sequence: TGTGGGCCCTTTGGTCTAGCGGCGTTGAGCTCCTACAATGAGCAGTTCTTC. Its translation: CGPFGLAALSSYNEQFF.